These 13 T cell receptor beta chains share one sample of origin, sequenced in a study of CD8 T cells in Susac syndrome. Reverse transcription of roughly 0.5 to 1 ug RNA was carried out with random hexamers. From the immunoSEQ multiplex PCR reads, TCRdb called clonotypes with MiXCR, one entry per CDR3 protein. The table has roughly 330,000 distinct CDR3 sequences, around 92% seen once. The specimen was CD4+ T cells from PBMCs. These receptors all come from a human donor with multiple sclerosis.

This chain links TRBV28 with TRBJ1-3; 8 positions agree with TRBD1. J was trimmed by 7 bases and V by 3 bases; bases with no gene match: 5. Germline CDR1 reads MDHEN; CDR2 reads SYDVKM. CDR3 size: 14 residues. CDR3 in amino acids: CASSLAQGANTIYF. CDR3 bases: TGTGCCAGCAGTTTGGCTCAGGGGGCGAACACCATATATTTT.

V gene TRBV15 combines with J gene TRBJ2-2; D tentatively reads TRBD1 or TRBD2 (5 bases each). This CDR3 is 14 amino acids long. CDR1 and CDR2 (germline): LNHNV, YYDKDF (reference sequence). The V and J ends lost 0 bases and 5 bases respectively, with 7 bases between them. The CDR3 spells CATSRDGGTGELFF. The CDR3 region has the DNA TGTGCCACCAGCAGAGATGGGGGTACCGGGGAGCTGTTTTTT. The full variable domain, completed using reference TRBV15 and TRBJ2-2, is DAMVIQNPRYQVTQFGKPVTLSCSQTLNHNVMYWYQQKSSQAPKLLFHYYDKDFNNEADTPDNFQSRRPNTSFCFLDIRSPGLGDTAMYLCATSRDGGTGELFFGEGSRLTVL.

The CDR3 spells CASSPANSGRWTGANVLTF. CDR3 sequence (DNA): TGTGCCAGCTCACCAGCTAATAGCGGGAGATGGACTGGGGCCAACGTCCTGACTTTC. The chain is built from TRBV18 and TRBJ2-6; 9 positions agree with TRBD2. The junction had 10 bases not matched to a gene; V was cut back by 2 bases and J by 2 bases. Germline CDR1 KGHSH, CDR2 LQKENI. The length of the CDR3 is 19 residues.

The rearrangement uses TRBV12-3 or TRBV12-4 and TRBJ1-5; 8 bases agree with TRBD1. The CDR3 has 14 amino acids. The V and J ends lost 5 bases and 3 bases, in that order; junction bases with no gene match: 3. CDR3 amino acids: CASSQQGVNQPQHF. CDR3 coding DNA: TGTGCCAGCAGTCAACAGGGGGTCAATCAGCCCCAGCATTTT.

This chain uses TRBV11-2 with TRBJ2-7; D is possibly TRBD1 (5 bases). This CDR3 has 13 amino acids. Trimming cost V 4 bases and J 4 bases, with 11 bases left between them. The V gene's germline CDR1 is SGHAT and CDR2 FQNNGV. The CDR3 bases are TGTGCCAGCAGCTCGTATCAGGGATACGAGCAGTACTTC. It is translated as CASSSYQGYEQYF. Combining the CDR3 with reference TRBV11-2 and TRBJ2-7 gives the whole variable domain EAGVAQSPRYKIIEKRQSVAFWCNPISGHATLYWYQQILGQGPKLLIQFQNNGVVDDSQLPKDRFSAERLKGVDSTLKIQPAKLEDSAVYLCASSSYQGYEQYFGPGTRLTVT.

The V call is TRBV9, the J call TRBJ2-3; TRBD2 matches at 11 bases. V shed 0 bases and J 3 bases; nucleotides not matched to a gene: 9. This CDR3 is built from 18 residues. Per the germline V gene, CDR1 is SGDLS and CDR2 is YYNGEE. The CDR3 reads CASSVGVSGGAGTDTQYF. The CDR3 nucleotides are TGTGCCAGCAGCGTAGGGGTTAGCGGGGGGGCGGGAACAGATACGCAGTATTTT.

J is TRBJ2-1 and V is TRBV2, with TRBD2 identical over 7 bases. The CDR3 is made up of 15 amino acids. Germline values: CDR1 SNHLY, CDR2 FYNNEI. V lost 6 bases to trimming and J lost 4 bases; unmatched junction nucleotides: 9. Here the CDR3 DNA reads TGTGCCAGCAGCGCCCCGGGCGGGGGATACAATGAGCAGTTCTTC. This codes for CASSAPGGGYNEQFF.

The chain joins TRBV7-9 to TRBJ2-3, with D uncertain. Germline V gene sequence: CDR1 SEHNR, CDR2 FQNEAQ (reference sequence). The CDR3 consists of 14 residues. V was pared by 5 bases and J by 7 bases, with 16 bases between. The CDR3 sequence is CASSLLEGVNTQYF. The CDR3 bases are TGTGCCAGCAGCCTCCTAGAAGGAGTAAATACGCAGTATTTT.

This clonotype was observed a single time. The chain employs TRBV5-1 and TRBJ2-3, with no clear D. The V end lost 4 bases, the J end lost 2 bases, and 8 bases lay between the germline ends. Per the germline V gene, CDR1 is SGHRS and CDR2 is YFSETQ. The length of the CDR3 is 13 residues. Here the CDR3 DNA reads TGCGCCAGCAGCGTCGTGCCCACAGATACGCAGTATTTT. Translating it yields CASSVVPTDTQYF.

In its sample, this clonotype was seen once. The rearrangement uses TRBV3-1 and TRBJ2-1; perhaps TRBD2 as D (6 bases). The CDR3 runs to 15 residues. The V end lost 2 bases, the J end lost 7 bases, and 15 bases lay between the germline ends. The germline V gene has CDR1 LGHDT and CDR2 YNNKEL (reference sequence). CDR3 DNA: TGTGCCAGCAGCCAACCGACTAGAAAGTCAAATGAGCAGTTCTTC. It yields the protein CASSQPTRKSNEQFF.

This chain uses TRBV7-9 with TRBJ1-1; D not resolved. The CDR3 is 13 residues long. Germline values: CDR1 SEHNR, CDR2 FQNEAQ (reference sequence). The V gene lost 0 bases and the J gene lost 7 bases, with 9 bases spanning the gap. CDR3 sequence reads: CASSLALNSEAFF. The CDR3 DNA reads as TGTGCCAGCAGCTTAGCCCTAAATAGTGAAGCTTTCTTT.

The rearrangement uses TRBV3-1 and TRBJ2-1, with D tentatively TRBD1 or TRBD2 (5 bases each). With 6 bases removed from V and 8 bases from J, the gap between germline ends came to 17 bases. The CDR3 contains 14 residues. Germline loops: CDR1 LGHDT, CDR2 YNNKEL (reference sequence). In DNA, the CDR3 is TGTGCCAGCAGGGCACTAGGGGACCTTCATGAGCAGTTCTTC. Translated, it gives CASRALGDLHEQFF.

The chain is built from TRBV30 and TRBJ2-1; 7 bases align to TRBD2. Per germline, CDR1 GTSNPN and CDR2 SVGIG (reference sequence). The CDR3 has 14 amino acids. V lost 5 bases, J lost 4 bases, and 8 bases stayed unmatched. CDR3 DNA sequence: TGTGCCTGGGATGCGGGACTACCTTACAATGAGCAGTTCTTC. Amino acids: CAWDAGLPYNEQFF.